This T cell receptor (beta chain) was profiled in a study of T cell responses to AZD1222 COVID-19 vaccine (dated by TCRdb to about 2021). Background for the entire study: TCR sequencing covered approximately 230 trial participants: 207 given two doses of AZD1222 and approximately 26 given two doses of MenACWY control vaccine. Trial participants were enrolled by age into 18-55, 56-69 and 70-plus year subgroups, with around 150, 28 and 57 TCR-sequenced participants respectively. The study at large found these results: Nearly half of unique spike-specific TCRs reportedly recognized epitopes outside regions mutated in the B.1.351 and B.1.1.7 variants. Only five or six AZD1222 recipients were SARS-CoV-2 seropositive at baseline, limiting conclusions about previously exposed vaccinees. Because no day 14 peak-response samples were available, repertoires were characterized only after the peak T cell response. The 56-69-year group was small, and its depth increase did not reach significance, likely because of low power. After two AZD1222 doses, spike-specific TCR breadth and depth were significantly higher than at day 0 and than in MenACWY recipients. CD4 TCRs associated with the vaccine covered the entire spike protein, and the dominant responses were in regions 160-218 and 743-854. Participants were mostly white British and included more females than males, and it was suggested by the authors that clonal diversity may have been underestimated.

The CDR3 covers 11 residues, taking in both the cysteine and the phenylalanine. CDR1 SQVTM and CDR2 ANQGSEA are derived from the germline V gene. The CDR3 regions of human TCRbeta chains were analyzed by immunosequencing. The source study handled its data this way. Repertoire TCRs were matched against a reference library of SARS-CoV-2-specific TCRs generated with the MIRA antigen-specificity platform. Breadth meant the fraction of unique TCRs that were SARS-CoV-2-associated, whereas depth meant the fraction of total T cells that were SARS-CoV-2-associated. Using the MIRA data, each spike-specific TCR was mapped to the spike region that the TCR reacts to and placed in a CD4 or CD8 class. Log10-transformed breadth and depth values were compared by one-way ANOVA with Sidak's multiple comparisons tests. The immuneACCESS repertoire file appears here via TCRdb, limited to in-frame rearrangements. These files lack a portion of the clones; in checked studies, under half of the deficit traces to unresolved V genes, and the cause of the others is not known. That table is the source of V, J and clone size, and D and trimming were worked out from the DNA. The sample table contains some 160,000 clones; only one count was recorded for about 83% of them. The biggest ten clones account for 1.1% of the sample.

The sample's time point label, in plain terms: about 28 days (+/-7) after the second vaccine dose. AZD1222 recipients whose second dose came at about 4 weeks and those whose second dose came at about 12 weeks were combined into one group, since spike-specific TCR depth and breadth did not differ between the two schedules. Vaccinee samples were obtained from the UK trials COV001 and COV002, which included a single-blind randomized controlled phase 2/3 trial of AZD1222 (ChAdOx1 nCoV-19) in healthy adults. For TCRbeta chain sequencing, PBMC samples from trial participants were taken at day 0 and at day 28 after the second dose. Concerning this clone itself: Its binding antigen is unknown. It is unclear where the CDR3 begins or ends on the DNA, so no DNA is shown, and the CDR3 is as TCRdb lists it.

The chain is made from TRBV29-1 and TRBJ1-2; the table names TRBD1, a call not compared with the DNA. This TCR was recovered from an adult who received the AZD1222 COVID-19 vaccine. Sample: peripheral blood, taken 28 days after the second AZD1222 dose. CDR3 sequence: CSVDVGVGTTF.